This TCR beta chain comes out of a study of identical twins. Study observations and caveats: High-abundance cord blood beta clonotypes had fewer insertions; memory repertoires showed none. One should note that invariant MAIT and iNKT cells could partly confound zero-insertion analyses.

This clonotype was seen only a few times. The antigen is not known. The V end lost 0 bases, the J end lost 6 bases, and 11 bases lay between the germline ends. CDR1 DFQATT and CDR2 SNEGSKA come from the germline V gene (reference sequence). This CDR3 is 14 amino acids long. In every case, the donor was a healthy Caucasian. Unique molecular identifiers were present on the cDNA, which also gained a universal primer site by template switching. TCRdb recomputed calls from the 5' RACE reads with MiXCR, one row per CDR3 protein. The sample has about 700,000 distinct CDR3 sequences, approximately 6% seen once; the top ten hold around 2%.

This chain connects TRBV20-1 to TRBJ1-4; D ambiguous. This receptor was identified in a man aged 18 to 29 in good health. The source material was naive T cells sorted from blood. For the CDR3, the DNA is TGCAGTGCTAGAGATACTGGAGACGATGAAAAACTGTTTTTT. As protein: CSARDTGDDEKLFF.